Sequencing of this TCR beta chain was carried out in a study of blood T cell repertoires in COVID-19. Study in general: Sample material is recorded as cDNA or gDNA derived from T cells, B-cell-depleted T cells, or PBMCs.

CDR1 and CDR2 from the germline V gene are SGHRS and YFSETQ. Trimming pared 0 bases from V and 6 bases from J, leaving 13 bases between. The CDR3 is 15 amino acids. The study drew participants aged about 18 to 89 years from some 23 US areas. In the source study's methods: Scientists estimated how many nucleated cells there were by amplifying reference gene primers. Method: immunoSEQ multiplex PCR; TCRdb's copy keeps in-frame clones and lacks some. The V and J calls and clone size are taken from that table; D and trimming were inferred from the DNA. The sample carries roughly 250,000 clones, roughly 86% recorded once.

The chain has TRBV5-1 and TRBJ1-5, with a weak D call TRBD1 (6 bases). The sequencing input was PBMCs or T cells enriched from blood (not recorded which). This TCR came from a woman aged 40 to 50 with acute COVID-19. CDR3 bases: TGCGCCAGCAGCTTGGAAACTGGGGGCGGTCAGCCCCAGCATTTT. It specifies CASSLETGGGQPQHF.